The present entry profiles one T cell receptor (beta chain) with its context. Germline lookup yields CDR1 LGHNA and CDR2 YNFKEQ. This CDR3 region has 16 residues. The ends were cut back, 0 bases at V and 0 bases at J, with 11 bases in the middle. TCRdb's copy holds only in-frame clones and misses some; the assay was immunoSEQ multiplex PCR. Of approximately 200,000 clones in the sample, 85% to 90% were seen once. This entry is derived from a study of blood T cell repertoires in COVID-19. Specimen: peripheral blood. The receptor was derived from a woman aged 55 to 70 with acute or convalescent COVID-19. The chain couples TRBV4-2 to TRBJ1-1; D ambiguous. The CDR3 is CASSQDLGRMNTEAFF. Here the CDR3 DNA reads TGTGCCAGCAGCCAAGATTTGGGCCGGATGAACACTGAAGCTTTCTTT.